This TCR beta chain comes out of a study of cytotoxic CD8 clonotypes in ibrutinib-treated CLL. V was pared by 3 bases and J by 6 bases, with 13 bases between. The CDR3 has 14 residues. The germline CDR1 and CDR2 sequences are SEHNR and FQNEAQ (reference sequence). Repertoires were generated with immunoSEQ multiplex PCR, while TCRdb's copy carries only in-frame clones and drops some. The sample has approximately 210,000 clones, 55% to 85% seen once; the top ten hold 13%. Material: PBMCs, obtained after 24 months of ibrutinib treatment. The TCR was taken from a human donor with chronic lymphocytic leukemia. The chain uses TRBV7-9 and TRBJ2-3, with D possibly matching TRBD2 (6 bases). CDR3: CASSFVAAYDTQYF. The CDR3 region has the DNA TGTGCCAGCAGCTTTGTAGCGGCTTACGATACGCAGTATTTT.